These 10 T cell receptor beta chains share one sample of origin, sequenced in a study of CD8+ T cells in alopecia areata. It was cDNA, reverse transcribed from extracted RNA, that served as the sequencing template. Generated by immunoSEQ multiplex PCR, the TCRdb table keeps only in-frame clones and is missing some. The sample contains some 170,000 clones, around 64% of which appear only once. The material sequenced was CD8+ T cells sorted from blood, taken at week 0. The receptors originated from a human donor with alopecia areata.

This chain connects TRBV27 to TRBJ1-2, with D perhaps TRBD1 (5 bases). Germline V gene data show CDR1 as MNHEY and CDR2 as SMNVEV (reference sequence). This CDR3 region has 14 residues. V was shortened by 0 bases and J by 6 bases, with 11 bases between the two germline ends. This CDR3 reads CASSLSLSGHGYTF. The CDR3 DNA is TGTGCCAGCAGTTTATCGTTATCAGGGCATGGCTACACCTTC.

This chain joins TRBV7-8 and TRBJ1-5; 10 bases match TRBD1. Trimming cost V 3 bases and J 7 bases; bases outside gene matches: 6. The CDR3 loop spans 15 amino acids. Germline lookup yields CDR1 SGHVS and CDR2 FQNEAQ. The CDR3 region has the DNA TGTGCCAGCAGCTTTGGACAGGGGGTACGCCAGCCCCAGCATTTT. It translates to CASSFGQGVRQPQHF.

The rearrangement joins TRBV30 to TRBJ1-6, with D tentatively TRBD1 (5 bases). The CDR3 covers 14 residues. V shed 4 bases and J shed 13 bases, with 20 bases lying between them. From germline, CDR1 is GTSNPN and CDR2 SVGIG (reference sequence). CDR3: CAWTSGQGPAPLHF. CDR3 coding DNA: TGTGCCTGGACCAGCGGCCAGGGTCCCGCTCCCCTCCACTTT.

In the case of this clone: Additional DNA sequences in this sample encode the identical CDR3. The chain carries TRBV5-1 and TRBJ1-1, with D uncertain. V shed 0 bases and J shed 1 base, with 4 bases lying between them. Germline CDR1 reads SGHRS; CDR2 reads YFSETQ. The CDR3 is made up of 13 amino acids. CDR3 in DNA: TGCGCCAGCAGCTTGGCCGGGAACACTGAAGCTTTCTTT. Amino acids: CASSLAGNTEAFF.

In this sample, this clone turned up a few times. The chain joins TRBV30 to TRBJ2-1, with 8 bases matching TRBD2. The germline gives CDR1 GTSNPN, CDR2 SVGIG (reference sequence). Trimming took 4 bases from V and 7 from J; bases not matched to a gene: 6. This CDR3 spans 13 amino acids. The CDR3 loop is CAWKLLAANEQFF. Written as DNA, the CDR3 is TGTGCCTGGAAACTACTAGCGGCAAATGAGCAGTTCTTC.

The table lists this clone with a few counts. The V call is TRBV7-9, the J call TRBJ2-7; D is unclear. The V end lost 5 bases, the J end lost 4 bases, and 6 bases lay between the germline ends. Germline CDR1 SEHNR, CDR2 FQNEAQ (reference sequence). The CDR3 loop spans 11 amino acids. The CDR3 protein is CASSIGYEQYF. The CDR3 bases are TGTGCCAGCAGCATAGGTTACGAGCAGTACTTC.

V usage is TRBV29-1 and J usage is TRBJ2-7, with a weak D call TRBD1 (6 bases). The germline V gene encodes CDR1 SQVTM and CDR2 ANQGSEA. CDR3 size: 12 residues. V was shortened by 5 bases and J by 3 bases, with 11 bases between the two germline ends. As DNA, the CDR3 is TGCAGCGTTAGGACAGAAATCTACGAGCAGTACTTC. Encoded protein: CSVRTEIYEQYF.

This clone was detected only a few times. V usage is TRBV6-6 and J usage is TRBJ1-5; D unclear. Trimming took 7 bases from V and 5 from J, leaving 15 bases between them. CDR3 size: 14 residues. Germline lookup yields CDR1 MNHNY and CDR2 SVGAGI (reference sequence). The CDR3 region is CASTPAREHQPQHF. DNA of the CDR3: TGTGCCAGCACCCCTGCGAGGGAACATCAGCCCCAGCATTTT.

The rearrangement uses TRBV4-1 and TRBJ1-1; tentative D call: TRBD1 (5 bases). This CDR3 has 16 residues. V lost 0 bases, J lost 4 bases, and 15 bases lay in between. CDR1 MGHRA and CDR2 YSYEKL come from the germline V gene. CDR3 nucleotides: TGCGCCAGCAGCCAAGATGGTCAGGGTATGGGCACTGAAGCTTTCTTT. This encodes CASSQDGQGMGTEAFF.

The sample holds a few counts of this clone. The rearrangement joins TRBV29-1 to TRBJ2-7; D not resolved. This CDR3 is 13 amino acids long. CDR1 is SQVTM and CDR2 is ANQGSEA in the germline V gene. The V end was cut by 4 bases, the J end by 1 base, with 11 bases between. For the CDR3, the DNA is TGCAGCGTTGTTGGAGTGGTGTCCTACGAGCAGTACTTC. Translating it yields CSVVGVVSYEQYF.